The rows below give T cell receptor beta chains drawn from one sample of a study of early T cells in non-severe SARS-CoV-2 infection. TCRdb analysed the 5' RACE reads with MiXCR anew, one entry per CDR3 protein. The data show about 27,000 distinct CDR3 sequences, over 2.5% seen once. Sequencing was performed on whole blood. The receptors originated from an adult who was a healthcare worker with PCR-confirmed SARS-CoV-2 infection or an uninfected control (not recorded which). Both conserved end residues are part of each CDR3. Fields, in order: J gene, D gene, clone size, V gene, CDR3 DNA, CDR3 protein. A D gene is named only where the DNA matches it firmly. Only some rows state a clone size, as once, few, many or a class for expanded clones.

j_call: TRBJ2-1
d_call: .
clone_size: once
v_call: TRBV20-1
cdr3_nt: TGCAGTGCTAGCCAGCAGCAGACCTGGCAGTTCTTC
cdr3_aa: CSASQQQTWQFF

j_call: TRBJ1-2
d_call: .
clone_size: .
v_call: TRBV29-1
cdr3_nt: TGCAGCGTTATGACTGACAACTATGGCTACACCTTC
cdr3_aa: CSVMTDNYGYTF

j_call: TRBJ1-3
d_call: .
clone_size: many
v_call: TRBV5-4
cdr3_nt: TGTGCCAGCAGCTTAGGGGGGGCGTACGGAAACACCATATATTTT
cdr3_aa: CASSLGGAYGNTIYF

j_call: TRBJ1-5
d_call: .
clone_size: many
v_call: TRBV2
cdr3_nt: TGTGCCAGCAGTGAAGTCCCCGGGGAAAATCAGCCCCAGCATTTT
cdr3_aa: CASSEVPGENQPQHF

j_call: TRBJ2-4
d_call: .
clone_size: many
v_call: TRBV12-3/TRBV12-4
cdr3_nt: TGTGCCAGCAGCCATGGGCAGGGTTATCGCTTC
cdr3_aa: CASSHGQGYRF

j_call: TRBJ1-3
d_call: .
clone_size: many
v_call: TRBV12-3/TRBV12-4
cdr3_nt: TGTGCCAGCAGTTGGGGCCTCTCTGGAAACACCATATATTTT
cdr3_aa: CASSWGLSGNTIYF

j_call: TRBJ2-3
d_call: TRBD1
clone_size: many
v_call: TRBV6-6
cdr3_nt: TGTGCCAGCAGTGAAGGGACAGGATACACAGATACGCAGTATTTT
cdr3_aa: CASSEGTGYTDTQYF

j_call: TRBJ1-2
d_call: .
clone_size: many
v_call: TRBV6-1
cdr3_nt: TGTGCCAGCAGTGCACAGGGTAATGGCTACACCTTC
cdr3_aa: CASSAQGNGYTF

j_call: TRBJ1-6
d_call: TRBD1
clone_size: few
v_call: TRBV2
cdr3_nt: TGTGCCAGCAGGGATACAGGGGGCGGTGATTCACCCCTCCACTTT
cdr3_aa: CASRDTGGGDSPLHF

j_call: TRBJ1-1
d_call: .
clone_size: many
v_call: TRBV6-1
cdr3_nt: TGTGCCAGCAGTCAAAGGGGACGAGGGTGGGCTGAAGCTTTCTTT
cdr3_aa: CASSQRGRGWAEAFF

j_call: TRBJ1-3
d_call: TRBD1
clone_size: many
v_call: TRBV3-1
cdr3_nt: TGTGCCAGCAGCCTAAGATACGCAAAGGGGACAGGCCTGGTGGGAAACACCATATATTTT
cdr3_aa: CASSLRYAKGTGLVGNTIYF

j_call: TRBJ1-1
d_call: .
clone_size: many
v_call: TRBV7-9
cdr3_nt: TGTGCCAGCAGCTTAATGGGACAAACTGAAGCTTTCTTT
cdr3_aa: CASSLMGQTEAFF

j_call: TRBJ1-1
d_call: .
clone_size: many
v_call: TRBV30
cdr3_nt: TGTGCCTGGAGTCTCACCTGGGCAGCCGAAGCTTTCTTT
cdr3_aa: CAWSLTWAAEAFF

j_call: TRBJ2-5
d_call: TRBD2
clone_size: .
v_call: TRBV14
cdr3_nt: TGTGCCAGCAGCCTACGCTTAGCGGGCCAAGAGACCCAGTACTTC
cdr3_aa: CASSLRLAGQETQYF

j_call: TRBJ2-1
d_call: .
clone_size: .
v_call: TRBV20-1
cdr3_nt: TGCAGTGCGGACGACGTCTTTGAGCAGTTCTTC
cdr3_aa: CSADDVFEQFF

j_call: TRBJ1-1
d_call: .
clone_size: many
v_call: TRBV12-3/TRBV12-4
cdr3_nt: TGTGCCAGCAGTTTTTCGGTTGGGGGACGCGCTTTCTTT
cdr3_aa: CASSFSVGGRAFF

j_call: TRBJ2-1
d_call: TRBD1
clone_size: few
v_call: TRBV7-6
cdr3_nt: TGTGCCAGCAGCTTGTCGGGACAGGATTACAATGAGCAGTTCTTC
cdr3_aa: CASSLSGQDYNEQFF

j_call: TRBJ2-2
d_call: .
clone_size: many
v_call: TRBV19
cdr3_nt: TGTGCCAGTAGCGGCCAGGGTCGTAGGGGGACCGGGGAGCTGTTTTTT
cdr3_aa: CASSGQGRRGTGELFF

j_call: TRBJ2-3
d_call: TRBD2
clone_size: many
v_call: TRBV4-1
cdr3_nt: TGCGCCAGCAGCCAAGAGGGACTAGCGGGGGGGCTGAGAGAGAGCACAGATACGCAGTATTTT
cdr3_aa: CASSQEGLAGGLRESTDTQYF

j_call: TRBJ2-5
d_call: .
clone_size: .
v_call: TRBV28
cdr3_nt: TGTGCCAGCAGTGGTACTCAAGATACCCAGTACTTC
cdr3_aa: CASSGTQDTQYF

j_call: TRBJ2-1
d_call: .
clone_size: few
v_call: TRBV9
cdr3_nt: TGTGCCAGCAGCGTAAGATCCGGGACATATGATGAGCAGTTCTTC
cdr3_aa: CASSVRSGTYDEQFF

j_call: TRBJ2-1
d_call: .
clone_size: many
v_call: TRBV20-1
cdr3_nt: TGCAGTGCTAACGACAGAATTGAGCAGTTCTTC
cdr3_aa: CSANDRIEQFF

j_call: TRBJ1-3
d_call: .
clone_size: many
v_call: TRBV10-1
cdr3_nt: TGCGCCAGCAGTGAGTCGGACAGACCTACTGGAAACACCATATATTTT
cdr3_aa: CASSESDRPTGNTIYF

j_call: TRBJ1-5
d_call: .
clone_size: many
v_call: TRBV19
cdr3_nt: TGTGCCAGTAGACCCCGGGACCTTAGCAATCAGCCCCAGCATTTT
cdr3_aa: CASRPRDLSNQPQHF

j_call: TRBJ1-5
d_call: .
clone_size: many
v_call: TRBV12-5
cdr3_nt: TGTGCTAGTGGTTTGGACGGAGATCAGCCCCAGCATTTT
cdr3_aa: CASGLDGDQPQHF

j_call: TRBJ1-2
d_call: .
clone_size: many
v_call: TRBV24-1
cdr3_nt: TGTGCCACCAGTGATCCTACCCGGTATGGCTACACCTTC
cdr3_aa: CATSDPTRYGYTF

j_call: TRBJ1-6
d_call: .
clone_size: .
v_call: TRBV12-3/TRBV12-4
cdr3_nt: TGTGCCAGCAGTCCCCCCGGGGGGGCTGTATCACCCCTCCACTTT
cdr3_aa: CASSPPGGAVSPLHF

j_call: TRBJ2-2
d_call: TRBD2
clone_size: many
v_call: TRBV4-1
cdr3_nt: TGCGCCAGCAGCATAATAGCGGGGGGGCTAGGCGGGGAGCTGTTTTTT
cdr3_aa: CASSIIAGGLGGELFF

j_call: TRBJ1-5
d_call: TRBD1
clone_size: .
v_call: TRBV3-1
cdr3_nt: TGTGCCAGCAGCCCGCACAGGGGGAACTTGGGCAATCAGCCCCAGCATTTT
cdr3_aa: CASSPHRGNLGNQPQHF

j_call: TRBJ1-4
d_call: TRBD1
clone_size: .
v_call: TRBV20-1
cdr3_nt: TGCAGTGCTCAGGGGGGGGCGGAATCTAATGAAAAACTGTTTTTT
cdr3_aa: CSAQGGAESNEKLFF

j_call: TRBJ2-1
d_call: TRBD1
clone_size: many
v_call: TRBV11-2
cdr3_nt: TGTGCCAGCAGCTTAGGTGGGACAGGGGGCCATGAGCAGTTCTTC
cdr3_aa: CASSLGGTGGHEQFF

j_call: TRBJ2-5
d_call: .
clone_size: many
v_call: TRBV12-3/TRBV12-4
cdr3_nt: TGTGCCAGCAGTTTTGGACTGAGGCAAGAGACCCAGTACTTC
cdr3_aa: CASSFGLRQETQYF

j_call: TRBJ2-5
d_call: TRBD1
clone_size: many
v_call: TRBV5-1
cdr3_nt: TGCGCCAGCAGCTCGGGACAGGCAGAGACCCAGTACTTC
cdr3_aa: CASSSGQAETQYF

j_call: TRBJ2-4
d_call: TRBD1
clone_size: many
v_call: TRBV29-1
cdr3_nt: TGCAGCGTTGGGGACAGACTAGCCAAAAACATTCAGTACTTC
cdr3_aa: CSVGDRLAKNIQYF

j_call: TRBJ1-4
d_call: TRBD1
clone_size: many
v_call: TRBV7-3
cdr3_nt: TGTGCCAGCAGCACAACAGGGGCGAAAAATGAAAAACTGTTTTTT
cdr3_aa: CASSTTGAKNEKLFF

j_call: TRBJ1-2
d_call: .
clone_size: many
v_call: TRBV7-8
cdr3_nt: TGTGCCAGCAGGCGGGACGGAATCATGTTTAACTATGGCTACACCTTC
cdr3_aa: CASRRDGIMFNYGYTF

j_call: TRBJ1-2
d_call: .
clone_size: many
v_call: TRBV25-1
cdr3_nt: TGTGCCACCTCGGTGCTGAACTATGGCTACACCTTC
cdr3_aa: CATSVLNYGYTF